The rows below give T cell receptor beta chains drawn from one sample of a study of cytomegalovirus exposure and HLA in healthy donors. Repertoires were generated with immunoSEQ multiplex PCR, while TCRdb's copy carries only in-frame clones and drops some. Its table records about 55,000 clones. The sample was PBMCs. The receptor source for this set is a man aged 50 to 60 in good health and CMV-seropositive. CDR3s include the opening cysteine and the closing phenylalanine or tryptophan. The order of the fields is V gene, J gene, D gene, CDR3 DNA, CDR3 protein. D genes are given only for firm matches.

v_gene: TRBV30
j_gene: TRBJ2-3
d_gene: TRBD2
CDR3nt: TGTGCCTGGAAGGGCCCACTAGCGGGGGGGAGCACAGATACGCAGTATTTT
CDR3aa: CAWKGPLAGGSTDTQYF

v_gene: TRBV30
j_gene: TRBJ2-3
d_gene: TRBD2
CDR3nt: TGTGCCTGGAGGCCACCATTGCTAGCGGGGGGGCATAGTGGGCAGTATTTT
CDR3aa: CAWRPPLLAGGHSGQYF

v_gene: TRBV6-5
j_gene: TRBJ2-7
d_gene: TRBD1
CDR3nt: TGTGCCAGCAGCCCCTCCGGGACAGGGTTCTACGAGCAGTACTTC
CDR3aa: CASSPSGTGFYEQYF

v_gene: TRBV7-2
j_gene: TRBJ1-2
d_gene: .
CDR3nt: TGTGCCAGCAGCTTAGCGGGGGGAGGCTATGGCTACACCTTC
CDR3aa: CASSLAGGGYGYTF

v_gene: TRBV7-9
j_gene: TRBJ1-1
d_gene: .
CDR3nt: TGTGCCAGCAGCCCAGGGGAAATAAAGGCTTTCTTT
CDR3aa: CASSPGEIKAFF

v_gene: TRBV6-5
j_gene: TRBJ1-6
d_gene: .
CDR3nt: TGTGCCAGCAGTTACTCCCCGAATTCACCCCTCCACTTT
CDR3aa: CASSYSPNSPLHF

v_gene: TRBV18
j_gene: TRBJ2-2
d_gene: .
CDR3nt: TGTGCCAGCTCACCTTTCGACAGACCGAACACCGGGGAGCTGTTTTTT
CDR3aa: CASSPFDRPNTGELFF

v_gene: TRBV18
j_gene: TRBJ1-5
d_gene: TRBD1
CDR3nt: TGTGCCAGCTCAGGCGGACAGGCGAATCAGCCCCAGCATTTT
CDR3aa: CASSGGQANQPQHF

v_gene: TRBV7-9
j_gene: TRBJ2-7
d_gene: TRBD2
CDR3nt: TGTGCCAGCAGCTGGTGGACTAGCGGCTCCTACGAGCAGTACTTC
CDR3aa: CASSWWTSGSYEQYF

v_gene: TRBV4-1
j_gene: TRBJ1-4
d_gene: TRBD1
CDR3nt: TGCGCCAGCAGCCAAGGGCCTACAGGGGCGGGCGAAAAACTGTTTTTT
CDR3aa: CASSQGPTGAGEKLFF

v_gene: TRBV7-7
j_gene: TRBJ2-7
d_gene: TRBD1
CDR3nt: TGTGCTAGCAGCTCTGGACAGGGGGTTGCCTACGAGCAGTACTTC
CDR3aa: CASSSGQGVAYEQYF

v_gene: TRBV7-7
j_gene: TRBJ2-3
d_gene: TRBD1
CDR3nt: TGTGCTAGCAGCCCGGGACAGGGCGATACGCAGTATTTT
CDR3aa: CASSPGQGDTQYF

v_gene: TRBV7-9
j_gene: TRBJ1-6
d_gene: .
CDR3nt: TGTGCCAGCAGCTTAGATAACTCCTATAATTCACCCCTCCACTTT
CDR3aa: CASSLDNSYNSPLHF

v_gene: TRBV19
j_gene: TRBJ1-5
d_gene: .
CDR3nt: TGTGCCAGTAGTATCGCCCAGGCACAGTTTGCTGAGCCCCAGCATTTT
CDR3aa: CASSIAQAQFAEPQHF

v_gene: TRBV28
j_gene: TRBJ1-2
d_gene: .
CDR3nt: TGTGCCAGCACGGGTAGGGGCTACACCTTC
CDR3aa: CASTGRGYTF

v_gene: TRBV18
j_gene: TRBJ1-5
d_gene: TRBD1
CDR3nt: TGTGCCAGCTCCTCTGGACAGGGGTCAAGCAATCAGCACCAGCATTTT
CDR3aa: CASSSGQGSSNQHQHF

v_gene: TRBV27
j_gene: TRBJ2-2
d_gene: .
CDR3nt: TGTGCCAGCAGTTTATCTCCAGGGAACGGGGAGCTGTTTTTT
CDR3aa: CASSLSPGNGELFF

v_gene: TRBV18
j_gene: TRBJ2-7
d_gene: TRBD2
CDR3nt: TGTGCCAGCTCACCTCTACCTAGCGGGAGGGCAGAGTACGAGCAGTACTTC
CDR3aa: CASSPLPSGRAEYEQYF

v_gene: TRBV19
j_gene: TRBJ2-2
d_gene: .
CDR3nt: TGTGCCAGTAGTATCGCTGGGGCGGACACCGGGGAGCTGTTTTTT
CDR3aa: CASSIAGADTGELFF

v_gene: TRBV7-9
j_gene: TRBJ2-1
d_gene: TRBD2
CDR3nt: TGTGCCAGCAGCTTACTAGCGGGCCGCTACTACAATGAGCAGTTCTTC
CDR3aa: CASSLLAGRYYNEQFF

v_gene: TRBV14
j_gene: TRBJ2-7
d_gene: TRBD1
CDR3nt: TGTGCCAGCAGCCAAGGGACAGGAAATCTCTACGAGCAGTACTTC
CDR3aa: CASSQGTGNLYEQYF

v_gene: TRBV19
j_gene: TRBJ1-2
d_gene: TRBD1
CDR3nt: TGTGCCAGTAGTCCACAGGGGGCAGATGGCTACACCTTC
CDR3aa: CASSPQGADGYTF

v_gene: TRBV4-1
j_gene: TRBJ2-1
d_gene: .
CDR3nt: TGCGCCAGCAGCCAAGGGTGGGGAGTCAATGAGCAGTTCTTC
CDR3aa: CASSQGWGVNEQFF

v_gene: TRBV29-1
j_gene: TRBJ2-4
d_gene: TRBD2
CDR3nt: TGCAGCGTCGGAGGTGGTGGGGGGGACATTCAGTACTTC
CDR3aa: CSVGGGGGDIQYF

v_gene: TRBV7-2
j_gene: TRBJ2-7
d_gene: .
CDR3nt: TGTGCCAGCAGCCGCGGGGTCCTCTCCTACGAGCAGTACTTC
CDR3aa: CASSRGVLSYEQYF

v_gene: TRBV19
j_gene: TRBJ1-4
d_gene: .
CDR3nt: TGTGCCAGTAGTATCTTCGGTTCAACTAATGAAAAACTGTTTTTT
CDR3aa: CASSIFGSTNEKLFF

v_gene: TRBV7-8
j_gene: TRBJ1-6
d_gene: .
CDR3nt: TGTGCCAGCAGCGACCCGGGCCCCAGGGCACCCCTCCACTTT
CDR3aa: CASSDPGPRAPLHF